This T cell receptor beta chain came from a study of T cell responses to AZD1222 COVID-19 vaccine. The study, taken as a whole, reports: Baseline antibody screening turned up just a handful of seropositive AZD1222 recipients. All repertoire sampling was performed exclusively after the peak T cell response.

Assay used: immunoSEQ multiplex PCR; TCRdb lists only in-frame clones, some missing. The sample carries approximately 120,000 clones, approximately 85% recorded once. Second-dose recipients at about 4 or about 12 weeks were treated as one pooled group. V lost 2 bases, J lost 4 bases, and 4 bases stayed unmatched. The germline gives CDR1 SGHNT, CDR2 YENEEA. This CDR3 contains 15 residues. Turning to this clone: Its antigen is unknown.

The V and J genes are TRBV11-3 and TRBJ2-1; 8 positions match TRBD2. The clonotype was recovered from an adult who received the AZD1222 COVID-19 vaccine. This sample comprised peripheral blood, obtained 28 days after the second AZD1222 dose. The CDR3 DNA is TGTGCCAGCAGCTTAACTAGCGGTACTTACAATGAGCAGTTCTTC. Translated: CASSLTSGTYNEQFF.